The T cell receptor (beta chain) under discussion was sequenced for a study of blood T cell repertoires in COVID-19. Study-level information: Samples taken during acute and convalescent COVID-19 were collected in the United States, Italy and Spain. Sample material is recorded as cDNA or gDNA derived from T cells, B-cell-depleted T cells, or PBMCs.

CDR3 length: 15 amino acids. Germline V CDR1 and CDR2: MNHNS, SASEGT. V lost 2 bases, J lost 4 bases, and 14 bases lay in between. Original analysis: Researchers report that nucleated cell counts were estimated from reference gene primer amplification. Here immunoSEQ multiplex PCR was the method, and the copy in TCRdb shows in-frame clones only, minus some. D and trimming were read from the DNA, whereas the V and J calls and clone size are those reported in that table. The data contain about 310,000 clones, around 87% of them singletons. The gene calls are TRBV6-1 and TRBJ1-1, with D perhaps TRBD1 (6 bases). This receptor was taken from a man aged 50-60 years with active or convalescent COVID-19. Sequencing was performed on peripheral blood. CDR3 nucleotides: TGTGCCAGCAGTGAAATTCCGAGGGGGTTCACTGAAGCTTTCTTT. It is translated as CASSEIPRGFTEAFF.